The following is a T cell receptor (beta chain) sequence with its context. Given a much more abundant clone one base away, this may be a read error. In the original analysis: To classify distant metastasis in papillary thyroid cancer, a model was built from CDR3 differences across clinicopathological groups. MiXCR re-clonotyped the PCR reads for TCRdb. The V and J calls follow TCRdb's processing rather than the paper's. The table has roughly 15,000 clones, around 20% seen once. Per the germline V gene, CDR1 is LGHNA and CDR2 is YSLEER. The CDR3 sequence is 20 residues long. None of the patients had undergone any treatment ahead of thyroid surgery. The data belong to a study of metastatic and nonmetastatic thyroid tumors. The overall study: Repertoires from blood and tumor or nodule tissue of malignant and benign thyroid patients were compared.

The chain carries TRBV4-3 and TRBJ2-1; 8 nucleotides align to TRBD2. This sequence was found in a female donor with papillary thyroid cancer or a benign thyroid nodule (not recorded which). Some clones in this sample may be carry-over from other donors' samples. Sequencing input: blood. The CDR3 is CAISQPGVGGRWGAYNEQFF. The CDR3 DNA follows: TGCGCCATCAGCCAACCGGGGGTTGGCGGGAGGTGGGGGGCCTACAATGAGCAGTTCTTC.